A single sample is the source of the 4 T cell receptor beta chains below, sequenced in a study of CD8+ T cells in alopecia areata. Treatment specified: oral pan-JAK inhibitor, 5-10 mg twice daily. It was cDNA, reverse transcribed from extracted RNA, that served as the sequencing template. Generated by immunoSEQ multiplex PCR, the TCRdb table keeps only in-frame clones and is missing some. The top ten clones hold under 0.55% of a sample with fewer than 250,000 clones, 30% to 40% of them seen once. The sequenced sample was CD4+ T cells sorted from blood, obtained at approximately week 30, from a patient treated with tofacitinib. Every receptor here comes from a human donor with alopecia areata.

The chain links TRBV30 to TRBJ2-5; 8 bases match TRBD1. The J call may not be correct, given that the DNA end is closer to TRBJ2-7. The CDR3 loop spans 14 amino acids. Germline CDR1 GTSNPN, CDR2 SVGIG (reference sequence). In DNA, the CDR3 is TGTGCCTGGAGTGCCACGGGACAGGCCTACGAGCAGTACTTC. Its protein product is CAWSATGQAYEQYF.

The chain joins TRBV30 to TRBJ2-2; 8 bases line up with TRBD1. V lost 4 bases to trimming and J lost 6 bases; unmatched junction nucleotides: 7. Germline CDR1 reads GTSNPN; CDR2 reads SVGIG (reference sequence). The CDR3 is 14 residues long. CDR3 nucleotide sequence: TGTGCCTGGAAAGGACAGGGCGTAGCCGGGGAGCTGTTTTTT. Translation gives CAWKGQGVAGELFF.

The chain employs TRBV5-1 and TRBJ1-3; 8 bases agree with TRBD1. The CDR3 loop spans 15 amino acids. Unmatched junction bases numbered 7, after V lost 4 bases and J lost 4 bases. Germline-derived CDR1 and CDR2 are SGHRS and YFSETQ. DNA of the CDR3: TGCGCCAGCAGCCTGACAGGGGCGCCCGGAAACACCATATATTTT. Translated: CASSLTGAPGNTIYF.

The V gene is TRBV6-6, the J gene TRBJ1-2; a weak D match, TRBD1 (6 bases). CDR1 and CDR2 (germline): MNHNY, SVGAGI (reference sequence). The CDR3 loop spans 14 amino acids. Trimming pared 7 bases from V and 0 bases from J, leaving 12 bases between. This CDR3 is CASIGGQANYGYTF. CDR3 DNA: TGTGCCAGCATTGGGGGGCAGGCTAACTATGGCTACACCTTC.